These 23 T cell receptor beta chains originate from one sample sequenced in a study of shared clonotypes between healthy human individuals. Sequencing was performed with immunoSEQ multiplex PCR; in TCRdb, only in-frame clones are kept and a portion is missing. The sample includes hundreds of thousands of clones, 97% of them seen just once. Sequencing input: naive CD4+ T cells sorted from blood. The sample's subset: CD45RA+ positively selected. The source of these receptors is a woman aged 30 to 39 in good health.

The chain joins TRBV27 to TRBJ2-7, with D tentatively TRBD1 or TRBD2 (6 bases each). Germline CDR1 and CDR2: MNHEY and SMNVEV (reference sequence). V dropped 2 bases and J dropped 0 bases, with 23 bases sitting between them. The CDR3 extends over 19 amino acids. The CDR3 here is CASSLQSGANLGSSYEQYF. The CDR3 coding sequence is TGTGCCAGCAGTTTACAGTCGGGGGCGAACCTCGGGAGCTCCTACGAGCAGTACTTC.

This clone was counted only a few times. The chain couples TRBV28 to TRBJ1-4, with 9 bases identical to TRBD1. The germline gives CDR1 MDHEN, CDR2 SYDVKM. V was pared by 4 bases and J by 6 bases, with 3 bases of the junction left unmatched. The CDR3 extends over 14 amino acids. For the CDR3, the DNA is TGTGCCAGCAGTTCCGGGACAGGGTATGAAAAACTGTTTTTT. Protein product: CASSSGTGYEKLFF.

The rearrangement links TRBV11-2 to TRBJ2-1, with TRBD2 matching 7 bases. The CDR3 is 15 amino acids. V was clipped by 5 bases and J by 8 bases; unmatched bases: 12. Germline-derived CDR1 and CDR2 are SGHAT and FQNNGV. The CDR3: CASSPAGSLGDEQFF. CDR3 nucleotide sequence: TGTGCCAGCAGCCCAGCGGGAAGCTTAGGCGATGAGCAGTTCTTC.

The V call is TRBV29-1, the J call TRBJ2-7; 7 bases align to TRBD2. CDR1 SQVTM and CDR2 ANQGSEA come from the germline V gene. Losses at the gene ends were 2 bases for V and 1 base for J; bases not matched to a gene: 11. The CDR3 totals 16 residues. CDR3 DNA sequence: TGCAGCGTTGAAAGCTCTAGCGGTGGTTTATCCTACGAGCAGTACTTC. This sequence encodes CSVESSSGGLSYEQYF.

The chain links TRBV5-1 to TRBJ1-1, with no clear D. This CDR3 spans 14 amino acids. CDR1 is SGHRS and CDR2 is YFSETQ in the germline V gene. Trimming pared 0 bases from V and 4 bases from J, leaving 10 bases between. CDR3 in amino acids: CASSLEGGSTEAFF. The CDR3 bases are TGCGCCAGCAGCTTGGAAGGAGGGAGCACTGAAGCTTTCTTT.

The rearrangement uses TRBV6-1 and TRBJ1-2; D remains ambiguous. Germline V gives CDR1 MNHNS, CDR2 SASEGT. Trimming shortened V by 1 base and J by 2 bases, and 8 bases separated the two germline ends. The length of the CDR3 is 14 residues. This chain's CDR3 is CASSEVGRNYGYTF. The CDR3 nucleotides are TGTGCCAGCAGTGAAGTCGGGCGGAACTATGGCTACACCTTC.

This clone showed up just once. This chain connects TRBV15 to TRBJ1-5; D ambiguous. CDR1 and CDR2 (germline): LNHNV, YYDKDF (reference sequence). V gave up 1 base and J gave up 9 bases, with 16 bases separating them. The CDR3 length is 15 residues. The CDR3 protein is CATSRGLSRWGPQHF. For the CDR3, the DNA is TGTGCCACCAGCAGAGGGTTGTCGCGTTGGGGGCCCCAGCATTTT.

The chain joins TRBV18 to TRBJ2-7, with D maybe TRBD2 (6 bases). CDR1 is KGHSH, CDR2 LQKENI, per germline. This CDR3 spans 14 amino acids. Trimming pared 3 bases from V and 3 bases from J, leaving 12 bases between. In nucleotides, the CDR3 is TGTGCCAGCTCACCGAGTACGGGAGACTACGAGCAGTACTTC. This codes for CASSPSTGDYEQYF.

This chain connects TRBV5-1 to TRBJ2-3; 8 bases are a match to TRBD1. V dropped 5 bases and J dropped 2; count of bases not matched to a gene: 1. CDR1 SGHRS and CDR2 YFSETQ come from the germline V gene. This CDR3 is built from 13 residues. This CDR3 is CASRGQDTDTQYF. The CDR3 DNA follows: TGCGCCAGCAGGGGACAGGACACAGATACGCAGTATTTT. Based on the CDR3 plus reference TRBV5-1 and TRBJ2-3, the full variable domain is KAGVTQTPRYLIKTRGQQVTLSCSPISGHRSVSWYQQTPGQGLQFLFEYFSETQRNKGNFPGRFSGRQFSNSRSEMNVSTLELGDSALYLCASRGQDTDTQYFGPGTRLTVL.

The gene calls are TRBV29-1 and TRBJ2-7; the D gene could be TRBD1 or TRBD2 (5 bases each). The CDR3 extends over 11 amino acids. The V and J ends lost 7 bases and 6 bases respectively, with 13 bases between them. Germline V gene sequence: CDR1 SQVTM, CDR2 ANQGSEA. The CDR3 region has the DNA TGCAGCGCACGTTCCGGGGCCGAGCAGTACTTC. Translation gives CSARSGAEQYF.

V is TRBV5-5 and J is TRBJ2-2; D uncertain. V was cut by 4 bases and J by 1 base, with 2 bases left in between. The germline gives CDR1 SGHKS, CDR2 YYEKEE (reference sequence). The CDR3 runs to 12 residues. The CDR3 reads CASSQNTGELFF. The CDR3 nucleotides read TGTGCCAGCAGCCAGAACACCGGGGAGCTGTTTTTT.

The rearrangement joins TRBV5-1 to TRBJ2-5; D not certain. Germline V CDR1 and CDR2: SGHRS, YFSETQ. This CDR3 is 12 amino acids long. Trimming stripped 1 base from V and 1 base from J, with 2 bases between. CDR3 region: CASSLPQETQYF. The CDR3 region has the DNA TGCGCCAGCAGCTTGCCCCAAGAGACCCAGTACTTC.

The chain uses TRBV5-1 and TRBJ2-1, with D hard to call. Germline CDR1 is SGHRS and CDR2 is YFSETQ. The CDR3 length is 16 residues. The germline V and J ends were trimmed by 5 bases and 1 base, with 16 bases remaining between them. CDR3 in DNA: TGCGCCAGCAGTTCGAGTACCGCGGATTCCTACAATGAGCAGTTCTTC. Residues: CASSSSTADSYNEQFF.

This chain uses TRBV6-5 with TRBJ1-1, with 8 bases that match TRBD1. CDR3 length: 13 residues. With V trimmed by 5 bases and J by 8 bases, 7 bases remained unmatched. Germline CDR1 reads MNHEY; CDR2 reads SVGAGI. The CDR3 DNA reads TGTGCCAGCAGTCAACTCCGGGACAGGGAAGCTTTCTTT. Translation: CASSQLRDREAFF.

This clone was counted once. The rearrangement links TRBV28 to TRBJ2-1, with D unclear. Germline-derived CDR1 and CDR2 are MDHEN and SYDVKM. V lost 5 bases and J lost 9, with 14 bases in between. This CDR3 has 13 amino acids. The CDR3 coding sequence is TGTGCCAGCAGTCTCATTAGCCATGGTGAGCAGTTCTTC. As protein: CASSLISHGEQFF.

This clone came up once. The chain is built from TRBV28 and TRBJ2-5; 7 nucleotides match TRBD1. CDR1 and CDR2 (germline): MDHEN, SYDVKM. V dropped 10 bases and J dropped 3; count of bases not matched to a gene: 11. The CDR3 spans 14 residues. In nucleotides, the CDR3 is TGTGCCACTCTCCCCACAGGGACAGAAGAGACCCAGTACTTC. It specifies CATLPTGTEETQYF.

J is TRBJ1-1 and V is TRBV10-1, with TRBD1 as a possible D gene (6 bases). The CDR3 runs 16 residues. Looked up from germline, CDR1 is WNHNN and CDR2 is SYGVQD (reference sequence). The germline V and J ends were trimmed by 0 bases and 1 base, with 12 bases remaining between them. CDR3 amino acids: CASSESPQGPNTEAFF. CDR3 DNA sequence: TGCGCCAGCAGTGAGTCCCCTCAGGGGCCGAACACTGAAGCTTTCTTT.

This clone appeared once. The CDR3 is CASSNSRKETQYF. The CDR3 nucleotides read TGTGCCAGTAGTAACTCTAGGAAGGAGACCCAGTACTTC. The chain employs TRBV19 and TRBJ2-5, with D unclear. Deletions cut 4 bases from V and 5 bases from J, with 11 bases between. This CDR3 region has 13 residues. Germline V gives CDR1 LNHDA, CDR2 SQIVND (reference sequence).

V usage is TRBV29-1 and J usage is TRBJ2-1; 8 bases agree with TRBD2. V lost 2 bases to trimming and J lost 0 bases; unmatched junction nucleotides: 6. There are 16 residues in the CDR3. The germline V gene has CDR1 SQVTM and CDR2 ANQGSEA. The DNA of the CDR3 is TGCAGCGTTGAAAGACTAGCGCCGAGCTCCTACAATGAGCAGTTCTTC. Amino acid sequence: CSVERLAPSSYNEQFF.

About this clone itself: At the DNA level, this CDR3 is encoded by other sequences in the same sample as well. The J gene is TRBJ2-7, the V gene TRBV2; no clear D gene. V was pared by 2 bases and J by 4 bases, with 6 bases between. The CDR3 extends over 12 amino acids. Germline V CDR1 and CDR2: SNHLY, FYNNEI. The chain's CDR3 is CASSESRYEQYF. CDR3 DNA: TGTGCCAGCAGTGAATCACGATACGAGCAGTACTTC.

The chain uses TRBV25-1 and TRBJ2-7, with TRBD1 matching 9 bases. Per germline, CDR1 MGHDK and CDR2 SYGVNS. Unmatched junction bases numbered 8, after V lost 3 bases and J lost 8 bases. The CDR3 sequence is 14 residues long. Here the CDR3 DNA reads TGTGCCAGCAGTGATCCGGGACAGGGACATAAGCAGTACTTC. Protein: CASSDPGQGHKQYF.

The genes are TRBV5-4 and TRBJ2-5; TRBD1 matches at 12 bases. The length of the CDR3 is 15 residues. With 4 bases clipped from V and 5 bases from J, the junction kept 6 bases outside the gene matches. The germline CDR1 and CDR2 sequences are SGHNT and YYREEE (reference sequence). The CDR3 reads CASSGGQGALETQYF. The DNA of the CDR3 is TGTGCCAGCAGCGGGGGACAGGGGGCGCTTGAGACCCAGTACTTC.

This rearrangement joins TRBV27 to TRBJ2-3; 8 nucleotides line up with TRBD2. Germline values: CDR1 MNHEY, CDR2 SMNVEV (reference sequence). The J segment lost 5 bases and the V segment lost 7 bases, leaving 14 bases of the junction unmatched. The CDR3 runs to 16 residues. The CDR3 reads CASIPSRGLGLDTQYF. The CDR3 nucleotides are TGTGCCAGCATTCCCTCCCGGGGACTAGGGTTAGATACGCAGTATTTT.